The 13 T cell receptor beta chains below were found in one sample sequenced in a study of cytomegalovirus exposure and HLA in healthy donors. Amplification used 60 Vbeta primers and 13 Jbeta primers. Sequencing was performed with immunoSEQ multiplex PCR; in TCRdb, only in-frame clones are kept and a portion is missing. The repertoire holds around 130,000 clones, with approximately 80% as singletons. Sequenced material: PBMCs. The receptor source for this set is a man aged 50-60 years in good health and CMV-seronegative.

The chain has TRBV5-6 and TRBJ2-7; weak D call: TRBD2 (5 bases). The V gene lost 2 bases and the J gene lost 6 bases, with 18 bases spanning the gap. From germline, CDR1 is SGHDT and CDR2 YYEEEE. The CDR3 covers 15 residues. CDR3: CASSLRGLRRSEQYF. CDR3 DNA sequence: TGTGCCAGCAGCTTACGAGGGCTTCGGAGGAGCGAGCAGTACTTC.

The chain uses TRBV7-2 and TRBJ1-4; D is perhaps TRBD1 (5 bases). V was pared by 0 bases and J by 7 bases, with 15 bases between. The CDR3 covers 16 residues. Per germline, CDR1 SGHTA and CDR2 FQGNSA. The CDR3 DNA sequence: TGTGCCAGCAGCTTAGCGGGGGGGGTCGGGGGTGAAAAACTGTTTTTT. This codes for CASSLAGGVGGEKLFF.

The CDR3 coding sequence is TGCGCCAGCAGTGAGTCCCCGACAGCTCCCCAGTACTTC. This gives the protein CASSESPTAPQYF. J is TRBJ2-7 and V is TRBV10-1; tentative D call: TRBD1 (5 bases). The V gene lost 0 bases and the J gene lost 10 bases, with 13 bases spanning the gap. Germline-derived CDR1 and CDR2 are WNHNN and SYGVQD (reference sequence). The CDR3 spans 13 residues.

The chain uses TRBV5-1 and TRBJ2-7; D unresolved. Deletions cut 5 bases from V and 2 bases from J, with 8 bases between. This CDR3 is 12 amino acids long. Germline V gene lookup returns CDR1 SGHRS and CDR2 YFSETQ. The DNA of the CDR3 is TGCGCCAGCAGAATAGATACCTACGAGCAGTACTTC. It is translated as CASRIDTYEQYF.

CDR3 DNA sequence: TGTGCCAGCAGCATAACGGGCGGGGCGGTTGGCGCTTTCTTT. It encodes CASSITGGAVGAFF. The chain has TRBV7-9 and TRBJ1-1; maybe TRBD1 (5 bases). Germline lookup yields CDR1 SEHNR and CDR2 FQNEAQ (reference sequence). This CDR3 has 14 residues. Trimming stripped 5 bases from V and 11 bases from J, with 21 bases between.

CDR3 loop: CASRAPSFSQPQHF. The CDR3 nucleotides are TGTGCCAGTAGAGCCCCCTCGTTTAGTCAGCCCCAGCATTTT. V and J are TRBV19 and TRBJ1-5; D uncertain. In germline, CDR1 is LNHDA, CDR2 SQIVND (reference sequence). The CDR3 runs 14 residues. V was pared by 6 bases and J by 6 bases, with 15 bases between.

V usage is TRBV18 and J usage is TRBJ2-1, with TRBD2 identical over 7 bases. The CDR3 runs 17 residues. Germline V gene sequence: CDR1 KGHSH, CDR2 LQKENI. The V segment lost 5 bases and the J segment 0 bases; nucleotides outside the gene matches: 10. The CDR3, as DNA: TGTGCCAGCTCAGGGACTACCCTCTCCAGCTCCTACAATGAGCAGTTCTTC. Translation: CASSGTTLSSSYNEQFF.

Only one count was recorded for this clone. The rearrangement joins TRBV5-1 to TRBJ1-4; the match to TRBD1 covers 8 bases. Trimming removed 4 bases from V and 0 bases from J; junction bases left unmatched: 14. The CDR3 covers 19 residues. Germline CDR1 is SGHRS and CDR2 is YFSETQ. The CDR3 loop is CASSPRQGTFAATNEKLFF. The CDR3 bases are TGCGCCAGCAGCCCAAGACAGGGGACCTTCGCTGCAACTAATGAAAAACTGTTTTTT.

The V gene is TRBV7-9, the J gene TRBJ2-7, with D perhaps matching TRBD1 (6 bases). The CDR3 has 13 amino acids. The germline gives CDR1 SEHNR, CDR2 FQNEAQ (reference sequence). The germline V and J ends were trimmed by 1 base and 3 bases, with 7 bases remaining between them. The CDR3 region is CASSLGQDYEQYF. DNA for the CDR3: TGTGCCAGCAGCTTAGGACAGGACTACGAGCAGTACTTC.

The chain has TRBV5-4 and TRBJ1-4, with D possibly being TRBD1 (5 bases). V was clipped by 0 bases and J by 5 bases, with 11 bases between them. The CDR3 has 15 residues. Germline V CDR1 and CDR2: SGHNT, YYREEE (reference sequence). CDR3 protein: CASSLGGVGNEKLFF. In DNA form, the CDR3 reads TGTGCCAGCAGCTTGGGGGGGGTCGGAAATGAAAAACTGTTTTTT.

The J gene is TRBJ1-5, the V gene TRBV28; TRBD1 is a possible D gene (6 bases). V was clipped by 4 bases and J by 0 bases, with 16 bases between them. Germline loops: CDR1 MDHEN, CDR2 SYDVKM. The CDR3 sequence is 17 residues long. For the CDR3, the DNA is TGTGCCAGCAGTTCGACAGGCCCTCTTCATAGCAATCAGCCCCAGCATTTT. Amino acid sequence: CASSSTGPLHSNQPQHF.

This chain joins TRBV6-1 and TRBJ2-3, with D perhaps TRBD1 (5 bases). Germline CDR1 is MNHNS and CDR2 is SASEGT. The germline V and J ends were trimmed by 5 bases and 6 bases, with 9 bases remaining between them. The CDR3 is 12 residues long. CDR3 sequence (DNA): TGTGCCAGCAGTAAGACAGAGGATACGCAGTATTTT. Amino acid sequence: CASSKTEDTQYF.

This clone has just a few counts. The V and J genes are TRBV28 and TRBJ2-5; the match to TRBD1 covers 8 bases. This CDR3 comprises 15 residues. Trimming removed 3 bases from V and 2 bases from J; junction bases left unmatched: 5. From germline, CDR1 is MDHEN and CDR2 SYDVKM. CDR3 residues: CASSLATGGQETQYF. The CDR3, as DNA: TGTGCCAGCAGTTTGGCTACAGGGGGTCAAGAGACCCAGTACTTC.